These 28 T cell receptor beta chains were all obtained from the same sample, sequenced in a study of T cells after yellow fever vaccination. TCRdb recomputed calls from the 5' RACE reads with MiXCR, one row per CDR3 protein. The profile shows about 340,000 distinct CDR3 sequences, 4% of them singletons. This specimen was PBMCs, taken 5 days after the yellow fever booster vaccination. Receptors originate from a man between 18 and 29 years old who received the YFV17D yellow fever vaccine.

This clonotype was seen only a few times. The rearrangement joins TRBV12-3 or TRBV12-4 to TRBJ1-2, with a tentative D call TRBD1 (6 bases). There are 14 residues in the CDR3. The V and J ends lost 6 bases and 4 bases respectively, with 15 bases between them. The CDR3 DNA follows: TGTGCCAGCAGCAAACAGGGATCATTCTATGGCTACACCTTC. It specifies CASSKQGSFYGYTF.

This clonotype was observed at least ten times. This chain links TRBV29-1 with TRBJ2-2; D not certain. The CDR3 length is 12 residues. CDR1 is SQVTM, CDR2 ANQGSEA, per germline. The V end lost 7 bases, the J end lost 2 bases, and 8 bases lay between the germline ends. This CDR3 is CSALRNTGELFF. The CDR3 nucleotides are TGCAGCGCACTGCGAAACACCGGGGAGCTGTTTTTT.

The chain carries TRBV20-1 and TRBJ1-3, with D perhaps matching TRBD1 (5 bases). V was pared by 5 bases and J by 0 bases, with 11 bases between. The CDR3 totals 14 residues. The germline gives CDR1 DFQATT, CDR2 SNEGSKA (reference sequence). The CDR3 DNA is TGCAGTGCTTACGACAGTGACTCTGGAAACACCATATATTTT. Translated, it gives CSAYDSDSGNTIYF.

This chain connects TRBV5-4 to TRBJ2-2, with a tentative D call TRBD2 (5 bases). Trimming left V 0 bases short and J 4 bases short, with 7 bases between. Per the germline V gene, CDR1 is SGHNT and CDR2 is YYREEE (reference sequence). The CDR3 spans 14 residues. CDR3 loop: CASSLAEGTGELFF. DNA for the CDR3: TGTGCCAGCAGCTTGGCTGAGGGCACCGGGGAGCTGTTTTTT.

This clonotype was observed a handful of times. CDR3 nucleotide sequence: TGCGCCAGCAGCTGGACAGGCCCAGAAAAACTGTTTTTT. Translation gives CASSWTGPEKLFF. The chain employs TRBV5-1 and TRBJ1-4; TRBD1 aligns across 7 bases. Looked up from germline, CDR1 is SGHRS and CDR2 is YFSETQ. V lost 3 bases to trimming and J lost 8 bases; unmatched junction nucleotides: 4. The CDR3 covers 13 residues.

The chain recombines TRBV5-1 with TRBJ2-3; no firm D call. CDR3 length: 13 amino acids. V lost 3 bases, J lost 6 bases, and 11 bases lay in between. Germline lookup yields CDR1 SGHRS and CDR2 YFSETQ. The CDR3 nucleotides read TGCGCCAGCAGCTCCGGTGTAATTGATACGCAGTATTTT. Amino acid sequence: CASSSGVIDTQYF. Full variable domain (rest looked up from reference TRBV5-1 and TRBJ2-3): KAGVTQTPRYLIKTRGQQVTLSCSPISGHRSVSWYQQTPGQGLQFLFEYFSETQRNKGNFPGRFSGRQFSNSRSEMNVSTLELGDSALYLCASSSGVIDTQYFGPGTRLTVL.

This clonotype occurred many times. Its ends do not fully match the called genes, so a read error is possible. The chain uses TRBV20-1 and TRBJ2-7, with D tentatively TRBD1 or TRBD2 (5 bases each). The CDR3 loop spans 14 amino acids. Germline values: CDR1 DFQATT, CDR2 SNEGSKA (reference sequence). The CDR3 DNA is TGCAGTGCCAGAGGGGAGAGTTTTCCCTACGAGCAGTACTTC. It translates to CSARGESFPYEQYF.

This clonotype was observed many times. The CDR3 DNA sequence: TGTGCCAGCAGCTTAGGTAACCAGGAAGAGACCCAGTACTTC. It specifies CASSLGNQEETQYF. The V gene is TRBV7-2, the J gene TRBJ2-5, with D hard to call. This CDR3 contains 14 residues. The germline V gene encodes CDR1 SGHTA and CDR2 FQGNSA. With 1 base removed from V and 3 bases from J, the gap between germline ends came to 9 bases.

Only a few counts were recorded for this clonotype. The chain combines TRBV7-2 with TRBJ1-2; D uncertain. The CDR3 consists of 13 residues. Trimming stripped 7 bases from V and 3 bases from J, with 12 bases between. Looked up from germline, CDR1 is SGHTA and CDR2 is FQGNSA. As DNA, the CDR3 is TGTGCCAGCACCGACGACGGCGACTATGGCTACACCTTC. It is translated as CASTDDGDYGYTF.

This clonotype was seen only a few times. CDR3 DNA: TGTGCCAGCAGCTTGGGGGTACTGTACAATGAGCAGTTCTTC. This gives the protein CASSLGVLYNEQFF. The V call is TRBV5-5, the J call TRBJ2-1; the D is unclear. The CDR3 runs 14 residues. Germline loops: CDR1 SGHKS, CDR2 YYEKEE (reference sequence). Trimming pared 0 bases from V and 4 bases from J, leaving 8 bases between.

The rearrangement joins TRBV7-2 to TRBJ2-2; D not resolved. The germline V and J ends were trimmed by 2 bases and 1 base, with 8 bases remaining between them. The CDR3 has 15 amino acids. Looked up from germline, CDR1 is SGHTA and CDR2 is FQGNSA. CDR3 loop: CASSLSPENTGELFF. The CDR3 bases are TGTGCCAGCAGCTTATCCCCAGAGAACACCGGGGAGCTGTTTTTT.

This clonotype was seen repeatedly, ten times or more. The gene calls are TRBV5-1 and TRBJ2-3; 12 bases agree with TRBD1. This CDR3 comprises 15 residues. Germline CDR1 and CDR2: SGHRS and YFSETQ. Trimming cost V 4 bases and J 5 bases; bases outside gene matches: 5. CDR3 sequence reads: CASSGGQGAGDTQYF. CDR3 nucleotide sequence: TGCGCCAGCAGCGGGGGACAGGGGGCCGGAGATACGCAGTATTTT.

This clonotype has a count of ten or more. The rearrangement joins TRBV5-1 to TRBJ2-7; 8 positions match TRBD2. The V and J ends lost 3 bases and 2 bases, in that order; junction bases with no gene match: 4. Per germline, CDR1 SGHRS and CDR2 YFSETQ. The CDR3 contains 14 residues. CDR3 region: CASSSGGGTYEQYF. The CDR3 DNA sequence: TGCGCCAGCAGCTCCGGCGGGGGGACCTACGAGCAGTACTTC.

The genes are TRBV18 and TRBJ2-7; possible D gene TRBD2, 6 bases. The CDR3 spans 14 residues. CDR1 is KGHSH and CDR2 is LQKENI in the germline V gene. With 5 bases removed from V and 6 bases from J, the gap between germline ends came to 17 bases. The CDR3 coding sequence is TGTGCCAGCTCATCGGGACTGGCCTCCGCCGAGCAGTACGTC. Translating gives CASSSGLASAEQYV.

This clonotype was observed a handful of times. The rearrangement uses TRBV4-1 and TRBJ1-2, with 9 bases fitting TRBD1. This CDR3 comprises 15 residues. The ends lost 3 bases at V and 8 bases at J; junction bases unmatched: 10. Germline values: CDR1 MGHRA, CDR2 YSYEKL. The CDR3 region has the DNA TGCGCCAGCAGCCAGCTTTTGGACAGGGGAAAGGGCTACACCTTC. Translated, it gives CASSQLLDRGKGYTF.

This rearrangement joins TRBV14 to TRBJ1-2; unclear D gene. This CDR3 contains 14 residues. The V end was cut by 1 base, the J end by 0 bases, with 6 bases between. Germline V gene sequence: CDR1 SGHDN, CDR2 FVKESK. The CDR3 here is CASSQVGANYGYTF. The CDR3, as DNA: TGTGCCAGCAGCCAAGTTGGAGCTAACTATGGCTACACCTTC.

This clonotype was seen more than once but under ten times. This chain connects TRBV27 to TRBJ2-7, with D maybe TRBD2 (6 bases). This CDR3 is built from 14 residues. Trimming shortened V by 5 bases and J by 7 bases, and 18 bases separated the two germline ends. CDR1 is MNHEY, CDR2 SMNVEV, per germline (reference sequence). CDR3 nucleotides: TGTGCCAGCAGTCCGCGGAGGGCCCCTCTTGAGCAGTACTTC. As protein: CASSPRRAPLEQYF.

This chain links TRBV5-1 with TRBJ1-1, with unresolved D. Per the germline V gene, CDR1 is SGHRS and CDR2 is YFSETQ. V was clipped by 3 bases and J by 1 base, with 10 bases between them. The CDR3 length is 14 residues. The CDR3 DNA reads TGCGCCAGCAGCTCCTATCACGAGAACACTGAAGCTTTCTTT. It translates to CASSSYHENTEAFF.

This clonotype was observed many times. The chain employs TRBV3-1 and TRBJ2-3; D remains ambiguous. Trimming pared 1 base from V and 2 bases from J, leaving 7 bases between. CDR1 is LGHDT, CDR2 YNNKEL, per germline (reference sequence). CDR3 length: 14 residues. CDR3 coding DNA: TGTGCCAGCAGCCAAGCGCTCTCCACAGATACGCAGTATTTT. Protein product: CASSQALSTDTQYF.

This clonotype was counted a few times. The rearrangement links TRBV7-3 to TRBJ2-3; D is perhaps TRBD2 (5 bases). The V gene lost 4 bases and the J gene lost 7 bases, with 12 bases spanning the gap. This CDR3 has 13 residues. Germline CDR1 is SGHTA and CDR2 is FQGTGA. CDR3 protein: CASSYGSDYTQYF. CDR3 DNA: TGTGCCAGCAGCTACGGTAGCGACTATACGCAGTATTTT. The variable domain in full, with the rest retrieved from reference TRBV7-3 and TRBJ2-3, is GAGVSQTPSNKVTEKGKYVELRCDPISGHTALYWYRQSLGQGPEFLIYFQGTGAADDSGLPNDRFFAVRPEGSVSTLKIQRTERGDSAVYLCASSYGSDYTQYFGPGTRLTVL.

This clonotype was counted a few times. The rearrangement links TRBV7-6 to TRBJ2-7, with D tentatively TRBD2 (5 bases). This CDR3 has 13 residues. In germline, CDR1 is SGHVS, CDR2 FNYEAQ. V dropped 1 base and J dropped 4 bases, with 8 bases sitting between them. The CDR3 reads CASSLGWEYEQYF. CDR3 DNA: TGTGCCAGCAGCTTAGGTTGGGAGTACGAGCAGTACTTC.

This clonotype has a handful of counts. CDR3 sequence reads: CASSFPGGTIDTDTQYF. The DNA for the CDR3 is TGTGCCAGCAGCTTCCCAGGTGGGACTATAGACACAGATACGCAGTATTTT. The V call is TRBV7-3, the J call TRBJ2-3; 7 bases fit TRBD2. This CDR3 contains 17 residues. Germline assignment: CDR1 SGHTA and CDR2 FQGTGA. V shed 3 bases, J shed 2 bases, and the junction held 11 bases outside the gene matches.

This clonotype was observed a few times. The J gene is TRBJ2-4, the V gene TRBV27, with 7 bases matching TRBD2. This CDR3 is built from 13 residues. The V gene end was trimmed by 7 bases and the J gene end by 9 bases; junction bases not matched to a gene: 9. The germline gives CDR1 MNHEY, CDR2 SMNVEV (reference sequence). The CDR3 coding sequence is TGTGCCAGCACCGGGGGAGGGGTCGGCATTCAGTACTTC. Translation gives CASTGGGVGIQYF.

There are a few counts of this clonotype. V usage is TRBV28 and J usage is TRBJ1-5; D is perhaps TRBD1 (6 bases). V lost 7 bases and J 3 bases, leaving 13 bases between the germline ends. Germline CDR1 is MDHEN and CDR2 is SYDVKM. The CDR3 has 14 residues. The CDR3 DNA is TGTGCCAGCACCCGGGGGCAGAACAATCAGCCCCAGCATTTT. This translates into CASTRGQNNQPQHF.

The genes are TRBV25-1 and TRBJ2-2; 7 bases are a match to TRBD1. Germline loops: CDR1 MGHDK, CDR2 SYGVNS. Germline trimming cut 4 bases from V and 4 bases from J; bases unmatched to any gene: 3. CDR3 size: 14 residues. CDR3 loop: CASSGAGGTGELFF. The DNA for the CDR3 is TGTGCCAGCAGTGGGGCAGGGGGCACCGGGGAGCTGTTTTTT.

This clonotype was seen repeatedly, ten times or more. The rearrangement links TRBV5-4 to TRBJ2-1, with a weak D call TRBD2 (6 bases). The CDR3 is 18 amino acids. Germline-derived CDR1 and CDR2 are SGHNT and YYREEE (reference sequence). V lost 4 bases and J 4 bases, leaving 24 bases between the germline ends. CDR3 nucleotide sequence: TGTGCCAGCAGCCAGGCCGTAGGAGGGAGGCTTAGGTACAATGAGCAGTTCTTC. Translation: CASSQAVGGRLRYNEQFF.

This clonotype was detected many times. The chain joins TRBV28 to TRBJ1-4, with D unclear. V lost 3 bases to trimming and J lost 8 bases, with 13 bases between them. From germline, CDR1 is MDHEN and CDR2 SYDVKM. This CDR3 has 14 amino acids. CDR3 sequence reads: CASSFRGGGEKLFF. The CDR3 nucleotides read TGTGCCAGCAGTTTCCGGGGAGGAGGAGAAAAACTGTTTTTT. Drawing the rest from reference TRBV28 and TRBJ1-4, the complete variable domain is DVKVTQSSRYLVKRTGEKVFLECVQDMDHENMFWYRQDPGLGLRLIYFSYDVKMKEKGDIPEGYSVSREKKERFSLILESASTNQTSMYLCASSFRGGGEKLFFGSGTQLSVL.

This clonotype was recorded a few times. The rearrangement links TRBV7-9 to TRBJ1-6, with 7 bases identical to TRBD1. V dropped 2 bases and J dropped 7; count of bases not matched to a gene: 5. CDR1 and CDR2 (germline): SEHNR, FQNEAQ (reference sequence). The CDR3 has 15 amino acids. The CDR3 region is CASSLRGDRNSPLHF. The DNA of the CDR3 is TGTGCCAGCAGCTTACGTGGGGACAGAAATTCACCCCTCCACTTT.